This entry lists 8 T cell receptor beta chains sequenced from one sample in a study of vaccination and CD4 T cells after COVID-19. No antigen is known for these receptors. Sequenced with the Oncomine TCR Beta short-read assay was DNA taken from cultured CD4+ T cells. TCRdb re-called the PCR reads through MiXCR, storing one row per CDR3 protein. The sample lists tens of thousands of distinct CDR3 sequences; less than 75% were seen once. Described treatment: approximately 9-day PBMC culture with coronavirus spike peptide pools or control peptides (ViraFEST assay). Specimen: CD4+ T cells from blood, cultured in vitro. These receptors originate from a human donor who had recovered from COVID-19.

The rearrangement uses TRBV5-1 and TRBJ2-2; 8 positions match TRBD2. The germline CDR1 and CDR2 sequences are SGHRS and YFSETQ. V was clipped by 7 bases and J by 4 bases; unmatched bases: 9. This CDR3 spans 15 amino acids. Here the CDR3 DNA reads TGCGCCAGCCGCCTTATCGCGGGGGGCACCGGGGAGCTGTTTTTT. Residues: CASRLIAGGTGELFF. Drawing the rest from reference TRBV5-1 and TRBJ2-2, the complete variable domain is KAGVTQTPRYLIKTRGQQVTLSCSPISGHRSVSWYQQTPGQGLQFLFEYFSETQRNKGNFPGRFSGRQFSNSRSEMNVSTLELGDSALYLCASRLIAGGTGELFFGEGSRLTVL.

The chain carries TRBV2 and TRBJ1-1, with D possibly matching TRBD1 (5 bases). In germline, CDR1 is SNHLY, CDR2 FYNNEI. V was trimmed by 7 bases and J by 1 base, leaving 16 bases between them. CDR3 length equals 15 residues. The CDR3 DNA reads as TGTGCCAGCATTCCCCGGGGGGTGCCGAACACTGAAGCTTTCTTT. Protein: CASIPRGVPNTEAFF.

The chain combines TRBV19 with TRBJ2-5, with TRBD2 matching over 12 bases. CDR3 length: 17 amino acids. The germline V gene has CDR1 LNHDA and CDR2 SQIVND (reference sequence). V shed 6 bases and J 5 bases; nucleotides not matched to a gene: 13. In DNA, the CDR3 is TGTGCCAGTAGCAAAACCGGACTAGCGGGGTGGGAGGAGACCCAGTACTTC. Its translation is CASSKTGLAGWEETQYF. Filled out from reference TRBV19 and TRBJ2-5, the complete variable domain reads DGGITQSPKYLFRKEGQNVTLSCEQNLNHDAMYWYRQDPGQGLRLIYYSQIVNDFQKGDIAEGYSVSREKKESFPLTVTSAQKNPTAFYLCASSKTGLAGWEETQYFGPGTRLLVL.

The chain carries TRBV2 and TRBJ1-5; TRBD1 agrees at 8 bases. Trimming took 8 bases from V and 5 from J; bases not matched to a gene: 8. Germline lookup yields CDR1 SNHLY and CDR2 FYNNEI. The CDR3 totals 14 residues. Written as DNA, the CDR3 is TGTGCCAGCGGGGGAACAGGGGGATATCAGCCCCAGCATTTT. Protein sequence: CASGGTGGYQPQHF. Filled out from reference TRBV2 and TRBJ1-5, the complete variable domain reads EPEVTQTPSHQVTQMGQEVILRCVPISNHLYFYWYRQILGQKVEFLVSFYNNEISEKSEIFDDQFSVERPDGSNFTLKIRSTKLEDSAMYFCASGGTGGYQPQHFGDGTRLSIL.

This chain links TRBV7-2 with TRBJ2-3, with 7 bases matching TRBD2. Germline CDR1 SGHTA, CDR2 FQGNSA. J gave up 4 bases and V 5 bases, and 6 bases lay outside the gene matches. The length of the CDR3 is 14 residues. CDR3 protein: CASSPRGRADTQYF. The CDR3 DNA sequence: TGTGCCAGCAGCCCTAGAGGGAGGGCAGATACGCAGTATTTT.

Only a few counts were recorded for this clonotype. The rearrangement joins TRBV6-5 to TRBJ1-3; D unresolved. The V gene lost 5 bases and the J gene lost 2 bases, with 13 bases spanning the gap. The CDR3 loop spans 15 amino acids. The germline CDR1 and CDR2 sequences are MNHEY and SVGAGI. The CDR3 DNA sequence: TGTGCCAGCAGTACTCGACGGAAGGCTGGAAACACCATATATTTT. The encoded protein is CASSTRRKAGNTIYF.

V gene TRBV20-1 combines with J gene TRBJ1-2, with TRBD1 identical over 9 bases. This CDR3 has 13 residues. Trimming cost V 3 bases and J 7 bases; bases outside gene matches: 6. Germline CDR1 and CDR2: DFQATT and SNEGSKA (reference sequence). In DNA, the CDR3 is TGCAGTGCTAGTTTGGGACAGGGAGGTGGCTACACCTTC. As protein: CSASLGQGGGYTF.

The V call is TRBV27, the J call TRBJ2-3; TRBD2 matches at 10 bases. Losses at the gene ends were 5 bases for V and 3 bases for J; bases not matched to a gene: 5. This CDR3 spans 15 amino acids. Looked up from germline, CDR1 is MNHEY and CDR2 is SMNVEV (reference sequence). The DNA for the CDR3 is TGTGCCAGCAGTGGCGTACTAGCGGGGACAGATACGCAGTATTTT. This translates into CASSGVLAGTDTQYF.